Described below is a single TCR beta chain sequence and its context. Germline V lookup: CDR1 SQVTM, CDR2 ANQGSEA. The CDR3 has 13 residues. This record belongs to a study of CXCR3-negative and CXCR3-positive naive CD8 T cells. UMI labels and 5' RACE were used to prepare the TRB cDNA libraries. TCRdb reprocessed the 5' RACE reads; each CDR3 protein has one entry and no DNA is given. The sample has about 130,000 distinct CDR3 sequences; the top ten hold approximately 0.29%. Sample: naive CXCR3- CD8+ T cells from blood. Subset here: CD45RO-CCR7+CD27+CD95- naive CD8+ T cells lacking CXCR3 (TNR3-). The chain combines TRBV29-1 with TRBJ2-7; TCRdb names TRBD1, which stays unverified in the absence of DNA. The receptor was isolated from a human donor in good health. Some clones in this sample may be carry-over from other donors' samples. Here the CDR3 reads CSVESSGGYEQYF.